Included here is one T cell receptor (beta chain) sequence, with context. Antigen specificity is unknown. This entry is derived from a study of T cell repertoires in cytomegalovirus infection. Study at large: From public TCR beta signatures came an indication of both CMV infection and matching HLA type. Study results and limitations: The cumulative frequency of public TCR beta families distinguished individuals who carried CMV together with the relevant HLA.

V shed 0 bases and J shed 8 bases, with 8 bases lying between them. Looked up from germline, CDR1 is LNHNV and CDR2 is YYDKDF (reference sequence). This CDR3 region has 13 residues. Each CDR3 protein is one row after TCRdb ran MiXCR on the reads. The sample has some 590,000 distinct CDR3 sequences; around 40% are singletons. The source material was cultured PBMCs, sampled from culture after CMV antigen stimulation. This clonotype was obtained from a human donor in good health (CMV status not recorded). Some clones in this sample may be carry-over from other donors' samples. V is TRBV15 and J is TRBJ2-1; no clear D gene. The CDR3 reads CATSRDSRDEQFF. The CDR3 region has the DNA TGTGCCACCAGCAGAGATTCCCGTGATGAGCAGTTCTTC.